The entry below gives a single T cell receptor beta chain sequence along with its context. Amplification of TCR beta CDR3 regions used RNA as the template. Using the HTBI primer set, a first-round RT-PCR was run on the TCR CDR3. TCRdb independently ran MiXCR on the multiplex PCR reads; one entry per CDR3 protein. The sample yields roughly 530,000 distinct CDR3 sequences, 17% seen once. The record originates from a study of T cells in Graves' hyperthyroidism and ophthalmopathy. The clonotype originates from a young woman with Graves' ophthalmopathy. The specimen sequenced was blood.

CDR3 amino acids: CASRGMTEAFF. CDR3 DNA: TGTGCCAGCAGGGGTATGACTGAAGCTTTCTTT. The rearrangement links TRBV27 to TRBJ1-1; no firm D call. In germline, CDR1 is MNHEY, CDR2 SMNVEV (reference sequence). V shed 6 bases and J shed 5 bases, with 7 bases lying between them. This CDR3 has 11 amino acids.